What follows is one TCR beta chain and its context. No antigen is known for it. The sample comes from a study of T cells in localized non-small cell lung cancer. Using immunoSEQ multiplex PCR, the repertoire was profiled, and TCRdb retains in-frame clones only, with some absent. The sample lists 20,000 to 30,000 clones, 75% to 90% occurring once. Overall study findings and caveats: With higher T cell density in blood came longer overall survival. In adjacent lung appeared a median roughly 56 of the top 100 tumor clones.

The CDR3 is 16 residues long. V shed 3 bases and J 4 bases; nucleotides not matched to a gene: 6. Per the germline V gene, CDR1 is SGHRS and CDR2 is YFSETQ. Sequenced material: peripheral blood, taken before any cancer treatment. The chain couples TRBV5-1 to TRBJ2-1; TRBD1 matches 11 bases. This clonotype was obtained from a female donor older than 55 with stage I lung adenocarcinoma. CDR3: CASSSPGTGGYNEQFF. Written as DNA, the CDR3 is TGCGCCAGCAGCTCCCCCGGGACAGGGGGTTACAATGAGCAGTTCTTC.